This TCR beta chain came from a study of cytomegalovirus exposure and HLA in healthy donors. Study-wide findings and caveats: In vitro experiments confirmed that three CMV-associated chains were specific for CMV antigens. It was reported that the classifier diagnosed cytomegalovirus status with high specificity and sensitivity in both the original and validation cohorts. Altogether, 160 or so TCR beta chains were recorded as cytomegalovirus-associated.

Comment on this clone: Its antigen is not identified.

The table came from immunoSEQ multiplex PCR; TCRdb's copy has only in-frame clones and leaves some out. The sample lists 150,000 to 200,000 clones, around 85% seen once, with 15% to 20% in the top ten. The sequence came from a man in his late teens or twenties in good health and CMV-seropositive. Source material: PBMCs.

The CDR3 DNA reads TGTGCCAGCAGTTACACTAGCGGGAGCTCAGATACGCAGTATTTT. Amino acid sequence: CASSYTSGSSDTQYF. The chain carries TRBV6-5 and TRBJ2-3; 11 bases line up with TRBD2. This CDR3 contains 15 residues. Germline CDR1 MNHEY, CDR2 SVGAGI. Unmatched junction bases numbered 2, after V lost 2 bases and J lost 4 bases.